This passage covers 3 T cell receptor beta chains from one sample sequenced in a study of T cells in Graves' hyperthyroidism and ophthalmopathy. Amplified regions were TCR beta CDR3 sequences from RNA transcripts. First-round RT-PCR targeting the TCR CDR3 was performed with the HTBI primer set. TCRdb re-analysed the multiplex PCR reads in MiXCR, keeping a single row per CDR3 protein. The sample yields almost 50,000 distinct CDR3 sequences, roughly 50% seen once. The material sequenced was peripheral blood or thyroid tissue (not recorded which). These receptors came from a man aged 18 to 30 with Graves' hyperthyroidism.

This clonotype was detected a few times. The chain joins TRBV5-1 to TRBJ2-7, with D hard to call. V lost 0 bases, J lost 2 bases, and 9 bases lay in between. The V gene's germline CDR1 is SGHRS and CDR2 YFSETQ. The CDR3 is 14 residues long. The CDR3 DNA sequence: TGCGCCAGCAGCTTGGGGCAAGGAGCCTACGAGCAGTACTTC. Its translation: CASSLGQGAYEQYF.

The genes are TRBV5-1 and TRBJ2-5; 9 positions match TRBD2. This CDR3 region has 15 residues. V was pared by 0 bases and J by 5 bases, with 5 bases of the junction left unmatched. CDR1 is SGHRS, CDR2 YFSETQ, per germline. The CDR3 protein is CASSLGPSGAETQYF. CDR3 DNA: TGCGCCAGCAGCTTGGGCCCTAGCGGGGCGGAGACCCAGTACTTC.

This chain links TRBV7-9 with TRBJ1-2; tentative D call: TRBD1 (5 bases). Germline CDR1 reads SEHNR; CDR2 reads FQNEAQ (reference sequence). Trimming removed 2 bases at V and 6 bases at J, with 10 bases between. The CDR3 extends over 13 amino acids. The CDR3 reads CASSLTGGNGYTF. CDR3 nucleotides: TGTGCCAGCAGCTTAACTGGGGGAAATGGCTACACCTTC.